These T cell receptor beta chains were read from a single sample in a study of cytomegalovirus exposure and HLA in healthy donors. Assay used: immunoSEQ multiplex PCR; TCRdb lists only in-frame clones, some missing. The sample consists of 150,000 or so clones, around 82% of them appearing once. Sample: PBMCs. The source of these receptors is a middle-aged man in good health and CMV-seronegative. Each CDR3 is given with its conserved first and last residue. The D gene is left open where the match is weak. Size is omitted from some rows. Given values are once, few, many or a class for expanded clones.

abundance,d_gene,j_gene,v_gene,CDR3aa,CDR3nt
-,TRBD1,TRBJ1-2,TRBV2,CASSERDSYGYTF,TGTGCCAGCAGTGAAAGGGACAGCTATGGCTACACCTTC
-,TRBD1,TRBJ1-2,TRBV10-3,CAITGGAGYGYTF,TGTGCCATTACAGGGGGCGCAGGGTATGGCTACACCTTC
-,-,TRBJ1-2,TRBV6-5,CASSKDGRASGYTF,TGTGCCAGCAGTAAGGACGGGAGGGCAAGCGGCTACACCTTC
-,-,TRBJ1-2,TRBV5-1,CASSLEHNYGYTF,TGCGCCAGCAGCTTGGAGCACAACTATGGCTACACCTTC
-,TRBD1,TRBJ2-5,TRBV28,CASSFTGDPLETQYF,TGTGCCAGCAGTTTCACAGGGGATCCTTTGGAGACCCAGTACTTC
once,-,TRBJ1-5,TRBV21-1,CASSKRRRPKEPQHF,TGTGCCAGCAGCAAAAGGAGACGGCCGAAAGAGCCCCAGCATTTT
-,TRBD1,TRBJ2-7,TRBV7-2,CASSFDRGGIYEQYF,TGTGCCAGCAGCTTCGACAGGGGTGGAATCTACGAGCAGTACTTC
-,TRBD1,TRBJ2-7,TRBV7-2,CASSLGTGGHEQYF,TGTGCCAGCAGCTTAGGGACAGGGGGCCACGAGCAGTACTTC
-,-,TRBJ1-1,TRBV7-9,CASSLGRQNTEAFF,TGTGCCAGCAGCTTAGGAAGACAGAACACTGAAGCTTTCTTT
-,-,TRBJ1-1,TRBV7-9,CASSFPLPGASQAFF,TGTGCCAGCAGCTTCCCTCTCCCAGGGGCAAGCCAAGCTTTCTTT
-,-,TRBJ1-3,TRBV5-6,CASSSYSGAGNTIYF,TGTGCCAGCAGCTCCTACTCAGGGGCTGGAAACACCATATATTTT
-,TRBD1,TRBJ2-7,TRBV28,CATNEKGRQGAYEQYF,TGTGCCACCAACGAAAAGGGACGACAGGGGGCCTACGAGCAGTACTTC
-,TRBD2,TRBJ2-1,TRBV10-3,CAISDGAGGTSGRGGNEQFF,TGTGCCATCAGTGATGGCGCAGGAGGGACTAGCGGGAGGGGGGGAAATGAGCAGTTCTTC
few,-,TRBJ1-2,TRBV4-1,CASSRDRLNYGYTF,TGCGCCAGCAGCCGCGACAGGTTGAACTATGGCTACACCTTC
-,-,TRBJ1-1,TRBV2,CASKEAARKKNTEAFF,TGTGCCAGCAAGGAGGCAGCGAGAAAAAAGAACACTGAAGCTTTCTTT
-,-,TRBJ2-2,TRBV29-1,CSVAIGRTNTGELFF,TGCAGCGTTGCCATCGGACGGACTAACACCGGGGAGCTGTTTTTT